This T cell receptor beta chain was captured by sequencing in a study of blood T cell repertoires in COVID-19. Study summary: Researchers got acute and convalescent COVID-19 samples from the United States, Italy and Spain. Nucleic acid was either cDNA or gDNA, and it came from T cells, B-cell-depleted T cells, or PBMCs.

The CDR3 is 14 amino acids. Germline V gene lookup returns CDR1 SGHRS and CDR2 YFSETQ. V dropped 3 bases and J dropped 5; count of bases not matched to a gene: 2. In the authors' methods: The assay estimated nucleated cells by amplifying reference gene primers. Profiling relied on immunoSEQ multiplex PCR, and the TCRdb table lists in-frame clones only, not all of them. V, J and clone size were drawn from that table, and D and trimming were deduced from the DNA. The profile shows under 250,000 clones, around four fifths of them singletons. The receptor was isolated from a woman between 45 and 60 years old with active or convalescent COVID-19. The chain links TRBV5-1 to TRBJ1-6, with 7 positions matching TRBD1. The sample taken for sequencing was peripheral blood. In DNA, the CDR3 is TGCGCCAGCAGCTATCAGGGGGATAATTCACCCCTCCACTTT. Protein product: CASSYQGDNSPLHF. Looking up the rest from reference TRBV5-1 and TRBJ1-6 gives the full variable domain: KAGVTQTPRYLIKTRGQQVTLSCSPISGHRSVSWYQQTPGQGLQFLFEYFSETQRNKGNFPGRFSGRQFSNSRSEMNVSTLELGDSALYLCASSYQGDNSPLHFGNGTRLTVT.